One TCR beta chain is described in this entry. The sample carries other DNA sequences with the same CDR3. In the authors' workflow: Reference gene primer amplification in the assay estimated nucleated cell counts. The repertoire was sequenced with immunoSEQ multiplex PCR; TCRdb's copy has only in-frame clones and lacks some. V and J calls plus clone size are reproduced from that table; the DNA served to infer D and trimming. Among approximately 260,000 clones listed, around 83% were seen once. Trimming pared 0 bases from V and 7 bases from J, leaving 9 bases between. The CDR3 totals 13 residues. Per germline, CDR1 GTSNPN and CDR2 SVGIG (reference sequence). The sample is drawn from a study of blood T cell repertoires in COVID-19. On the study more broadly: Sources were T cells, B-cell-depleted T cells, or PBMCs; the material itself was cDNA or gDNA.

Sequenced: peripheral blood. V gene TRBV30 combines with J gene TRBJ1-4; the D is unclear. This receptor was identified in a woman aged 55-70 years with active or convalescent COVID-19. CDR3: CAWSVGSGEKLFF. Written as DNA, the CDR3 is TGTGCCTGGAGTGTGGGGAGTGGTGAAAAACTGTTTTTT.